The next 5 T cell receptor beta chains were all read from a single sample in a study of blood T cells in healthy people across ages. Primed by a sample-barcoded 5' primer and a J-beta primer mix, a second PCR proceeded for roughly 7 to 12 cycles. TCRdb passed the 5' RACE reads through MiXCR, listing each CDR3 protein once. The sample has roughly 1,500,000 distinct CDR3 sequences; 30% to 40% are singletons. The sequenced sample consisted of blood. These receptors were collected from a woman in her twenties or thirties in good health.

Only a few counts were recorded for this clonotype. V and J are TRBV3-1 and TRBJ1-2; D gene unclear. Deletions cut 0 bases from V and 8 bases from J, with 10 bases between. This CDR3 has 13 amino acids. Germline CDR1 LGHDT, CDR2 YNNKEL (reference sequence). In DNA, the CDR3 is TGTGCCAGCAGCCAAGATAGATTGTCGGGCTACACCTTC. This translates into CASSQDRLSGYTF.

Of note for this clonotype: The junction differs from germline at one of its ends, possibly a read error. The chain links TRBV29-1 to TRBJ2-1; maybe TRBD2 (7 bases). Germline V gene data show CDR1 as SQVTM and CDR2 as ANQGSEA. The CDR3 sequence is 17 residues long. CDR3 nucleotide sequence: TGCAGCGTTGGTTGGGGGGGGCTCTTCGGCTCCTACAATGAGCGGTTCTTC. Encoded protein: CSVGWGGLFGSYNERFF.

This clonotype was seen more than once but under ten times. This rearrangement joins TRBV20-1 to TRBJ1-2; no clear D. V was pared by 1 base and J by 0 bases, with 6 bases between. Germline CDR1 reads DFQATT; CDR2 reads SNEGSKA (reference sequence). CDR3 length: 13 residues. As DNA, the CDR3 is TGCAGTGCTAGAGGGTCCGCTAACTATGGCTACACCTTC. Translating it yields CSARGSANYGYTF.

This clonotype has just a few counts. The V gene is TRBV7-9, the J gene TRBJ2-4; D perhaps matches TRBD1 (6 bases). V lost 2 bases, J lost 8 bases, and 13 bases lay in between. CDR3 length: 14 residues. Germline V CDR1 and CDR2: SEHNR, FQNEAQ (reference sequence). The CDR3 nucleotides read TGTGCCAGCAGCTTAATTGAACAGGGACACATTCAGTACTTC. Translating it yields CASSLIEQGHIQYF.

This clonotype occurred a few times. The chain employs TRBV27 and TRBJ1-5, with a possible D match to TRBD1 (5 bases). V was cut by 1 base and J by 6 bases, with 10 bases left in between. The CDR3 is 14 amino acids. From germline, CDR1 is MNHEY and CDR2 SMNVEV (reference sequence). The CDR3 is CASSLFGGVQPQHF. CDR3 bases: TGTGCCAGCAGTTTATTCGGGGGTGTTCAGCCCCAGCATTTT.